These T cell receptor beta chains were read from a single sample in a study of shared clonotypes between healthy human individuals. The data were produced by immunoSEQ multiplex PCR, yet TCRdb's version contains in-frame clones alone and is incomplete. The data contain about 1.9 million clones, around 93% of them singletons. The material sequenced was naive CD8+ T cells from PBMCs. These receptors were collected from a man between 18 and 35 years old in good health. Some clones in this sample may be carry-over from other donors' samples. Each CDR3 is given with its conserved first and last residue. The D gene is left open where the match is weak. Expanded clones get a size class; other rows say once, few or many, or leave the size out.

clone_size	v_call	d_call	j_call	cdr3_aa	cdr3_nt
NA	TRBV19	NA	TRBJ2-1	CASSMEVGLEHEQFF	TGTGCCAGTAGTATGGAGGTCGGCTTGGAGCATGAGCAGTTCTTC
NA	TRBV7-9	TRBD1	TRBJ1-5	CASSSRDRVVDQPQHF	TGTGCCAGCAGCTCAAGAGACAGGGTGGTCGATCAGCCCCAGCATTTT
NA	TRBV9	NA	TRBJ2-7	CASSASRGVSYEQYF	TGTGCCAGCAGCGCTTCTCGAGGTGTCTCCTACGAGCAGTACTTC
NA	TRBV10-3	NA	TRBJ1-1	CAISESTRMNTEAFF	TGTGCCATCAGTGAGTCGACTCGGATGAACACTGAAGCTTTCTTT
NA	TRBV4-1	NA	TRBJ2-7	CASSHSATYEQYF	TGCGCCAGCAGCCACTCAGCCACCTACGAGCAGTACTTC
once	TRBV28	NA	TRBJ1-2	CASTLVSAHDGYTF	TGTGCCAGCACCCTGGTCAGTGCCCATGATGGCTACACCTTC
NA	TRBV5-5	NA	TRBJ2-7	CASSLRDLSSYEQYF	TGTGCCAGCAGCCTTAGAGACCTCTCCTCCTACGAGCAGTACTTC
NA	TRBV28	TRBD2	TRBJ2-7	CASSLLGTSTHGQYF	TGTGCCAGCAGTTTATTGGGGACTAGCACCCACGGGCAGTACTTC
NA	TRBV7-3	NA	TRBJ1-5	CASSGSSSQPQHF	TGTGCCAGCAGCGGTTCGAGCAGTCAGCCCCAGCATTTT
NA	TRBV9	NA	TRBJ1-1	CASSVGRGGGTEAFF	TGTGCCAGCAGCGTAGGGAGGGGAGGTGGAACTGAAGCTTTCTTT
NA	TRBV7-8	NA	TRBJ2-1	CASSASGRAEQFF	TGTGCCAGCAGCGCGAGCGGCAGGGCTGAGCAGTTCTTC
NA	TRBV9	TRBD2	TRBJ2-2	CASRVAGTGELFF	TGTGCCAGCAGGGTAGCGGGGACCGGGGAGCTGTTTTTT
NA	TRBV5-6	NA	TRBJ2-7	CASSVRGNIYEQYF	TGTGCCAGCAGCGTCAGGGGAAACATCTACGAGCAGTACTTC
NA	TRBV7-2	TRBD1	TRBJ2-7	CASSLGTGPPYEQYF	TGTGCCAGCAGCTTAGGGACAGGCCCTCCCTACGAGCAGTACTTC
NA	TRBV6-5	NA	TRBJ1-5	CASSYSFEGINQPQHF	TGTGCCAGCAGTTACTCGTTTGAGGGGATCAATCAGCCCCAGCATTTT